The present T cell receptor beta chain was sequenced within a study of shared clonotypes between healthy human individuals. CD45RO-negative cells were positively selected for CCR7, leaving out terminally differentiated effector memory CD45RA+ cells. Germline-derived CDR1 and CDR2 are SNHLY and FYNNEI. Trimming took 3 bases from V and 12 from J, leaving 15 bases between them. This CDR3 has 13 residues. The assay was immunoSEQ multiplex PCR, and TCRdb's table has in-frame clones only and misses some. The sample lists approximately 2,000,000 clones, around 93% occurring once. This TCR was recovered from a man between 18 and 35 years old in good health. Some clones in this sample may be carry-over from other donors' samples. The chain carries TRBV2 and TRBJ2-1, with D perhaps matching TRBD1 or TRBD2 (5 bases each). The source material was naive CD8+ T cells from PBMCs. This CDR3 is CASSESDPRGQFF. The CDR3 DNA sequence: TGTGCCAGCAGTGAGTCTGACCCGAGGGGGCAGTTCTTC.